These 27 T cell receptor beta chains were all obtained from the same sample, sequenced in a study of shared clonotypes between healthy human individuals. Only in-frame clones appear in the TCRdb table, and some are missing; sequencing was by immunoSEQ multiplex PCR. The data contain about 2.2 million clones, 90% to 95% of them singletons. Naive CD8 cells, CD45RO-negative and positively selected for CCR7, excluded terminally differentiated effector memory CD45RA+ cells. Specimen: naive CD8+ T cells from PBMCs. The receptors come from a man between 18 and 29 years old in good health. Some clones in this sample may be carry-over from other donors' samples.

This clone came up once. Other nucleotide sequences in the sample specify the same CDR3. For the CDR3, the DNA is TGTGCCAGCAGCCCCCGGACAGAAGAGACCCAGTACTTC. This gives the protein CASSPRTEETQYF. The chain joins TRBV11-3 to TRBJ2-5; D is possibly TRBD1 (6 bases). This CDR3 is 13 amino acids long. Germline V gene lookup returns CDR1 SGHNT and CDR2 YENEEA. Trimming shortened V by 5 bases and J by 3 bases, and 10 bases separated the two germline ends.

This CDR3 reads CASSLSPIKNGGGYTF. The CDR3, as DNA: TGCGCCAGCAGCTTAAGTCCAATCAAGAACGGGGGTGGCTACACCTTC. The chain combines TRBV5-1 with TRBJ1-2; possibly TRBD1 for D (5 bases). V was clipped by 2 bases and J by 7 bases, with 21 bases between them. CDR1 is SGHRS, CDR2 YFSETQ, per germline. This CDR3 has 16 amino acids.

This chain uses TRBV27 with TRBJ1-2; tentative D call: TRBD1 (6 bases). The germline CDR1 and CDR2 sequences are MNHEY and SMNVEV (reference sequence). Trimming removed 7 bases from V and 8 bases from J, with 14 bases in between. CDR3 size: 12 residues. This CDR3 reads CASNNGGDGYTF. The CDR3 bases are TGTGCCAGCAACAACGGGGGCGACGGCTACACCTTC.

The J gene is TRBJ2-1, the V gene TRBV14; 13 bases line up with TRBD2. The CDR3 loop spans 15 amino acids. Germline trimming cut 4 bases from V and 8 bases from J; bases unmatched to any gene: 5. Germline V CDR1 and CDR2: SGHDN, FVKESK. Written as DNA, the CDR3 is TGTGCCAGCAGCCGTACTAGCGGGAGGGTCGATGAGCAGTTCTTC. This translates into CASSRTSGRVDEQFF.

This clone has a single count. The V gene is TRBV7-8, the J gene TRBJ2-1, with TRBD1 identical over 7 bases. The CDR3 totals 15 residues. V was pared by 5 bases and J by 1 base, with 5 bases of the junction left unmatched. Per the germline V gene, CDR1 is SGHVS and CDR2 is FQNEAQ. The CDR3: CASSNHRGSYNEQFF. The CDR3 DNA follows: TGTGCCAGCAGCAACCACAGGGGTTCCTACAATGAGCAGTTCTTC.

The chain uses TRBV11-3 and TRBJ2-7; 9 positions match TRBD1. The CDR3 extends over 15 amino acids. V lost 5 bases and J lost 2; bases outside the gene matches: 7. Germline loops: CDR1 SGHNT, CDR2 YENEEA. The CDR3: CASSGGTGRPYEQYF. DNA of the CDR3: TGTGCCAGCAGCGGAGGGACAGGGAGACCCTACGAGCAGTACTTC.

This sequence joins TRBV2 and TRBJ2-1; TRBD1 is a possible D gene (7 bases). V gave up 6 bases and J gave up 4 bases, with 16 bases separating them. The germline V gene encodes CDR1 SNHLY and CDR2 FYNNEI. The CDR3 spans 15 residues. The CDR3 sequence is CASRGGTVIYNEQFF. DNA of the CDR3: TGTGCCAGCAGGGGCGGGACAGTCATTTACAATGAGCAGTTCTTC.

The chain combines TRBV29-1 with TRBJ2-7; maybe TRBD2 (5 bases). Looked up from germline, CDR1 is SQVTM and CDR2 is ANQGSEA. The V end was cut by 7 bases, the J end by 1 base, with 14 bases between. This CDR3 is built from 13 residues. The CDR3 protein is CSGFTGSSYEQYF. CDR3 DNA sequence: TGCAGCGGCTTTACGGGGTCGTCCTACGAGCAGTACTTC.

This clone was detected only once. V and J are TRBV28 and TRBJ2-7; D is unresolved. Germline CDR1 is MDHEN and CDR2 is SYDVKM. The CDR3 length is 12 residues. V lost 8 bases and J lost 7, with 15 bases in between. This chain's CDR3 is CASSYAPQEQYF. The CDR3 nucleotides read TGTGCCAGCTCCTATGCCCCACAGGAGCAGTACTTC.

V gene TRBV6-4 combines with J gene TRBJ2-6; 10 bases align to TRBD2. The junction had 4 bases not matched to a gene; V was cut back by 5 bases and J by 0 bases. Germline V CDR1 and CDR2: MRHNA, SNTAGT. The CDR3 spans 17 residues. CDR3 loop: CASSPTSGDSGANVLTF. In DNA, the CDR3 is TGTGCCAGCAGTCCTACTAGCGGGGACTCTGGGGCCAACGTCCTGACTTTC.

The chain links TRBV30 to TRBJ2-7; D is ambiguous. Trimming pared 4 bases from V and 6 bases from J, leaving 22 bases between. The CDR3 spans 15 residues. CDR1 is GTSNPN, CDR2 SVGIG, per germline (reference sequence). The CDR3 loop is CAWNPSQCPWCEQYF. For the CDR3, the DNA is TGTGCCTGGAACCCTTCTCAATGCCCGTGGTGCGAGCAGTACTTC.

The genes are TRBV29-1 and TRBJ2-5, with D unclear. The CDR3 length is 12 residues. V was clipped by 8 bases and J by 4 bases, with 14 bases between them. Germline-derived CDR1 and CDR2 are SQVTM and ANQGSEA. The CDR3 DNA sequence: TGCAGCTGTGATGGTACGAGAGAGACCCAGTACTTC. This sequence encodes CSCDGTRETQYF.

This clone was detected once. V usage is TRBV11-1 and J usage is TRBJ1-1; tentative D call: TRBD1 (5 bases). Germline assignment: CDR1 SGHAT and CDR2 FQDESV (reference sequence). V gave up 3 bases and J gave up 0 bases, with 11 bases separating them. CDR3 size: 15 residues. The CDR3 nucleotides read TGTGCCAGCAGCTTGGACAATGAAATGAACACTGAAGCTTTCTTT. As protein: CASSLDNEMNTEAFF.

This clone was observed a single time. The V and J genes are TRBV9 and TRBJ2-7, with 9 bases that match TRBD2. This CDR3 spans 15 amino acids. Germline CDR1 is SGDLS and CDR2 is YYNGEE. V was clipped by 4 bases and J by 5 bases; unmatched bases: 10. CDR3 loop: CASSPTVAGAHEQYF. CDR3 nucleotide sequence: TGTGCCAGCAGCCCTACGGTAGCGGGAGCCCACGAGCAGTACTTC.

J is TRBJ2-7 and V is TRBV4-3; 8 bases map to TRBD1. Germline V gene data show CDR1 as LGHNA and CDR2 as YSLEER. After removal of 4 bases from V and 2 bases from J, the junction contained 7 bases not matched to a gene. CDR3 length: 15 residues. The CDR3 is CASSPGQGPTYEQYF. CDR3 bases: TGCGCCAGCAGCCCCGGACAGGGCCCCACCTACGAGCAGTACTTC.

The rearrangement links TRBV29-1 to TRBJ2-1, with 8 bases matching TRBD2. V dropped 6 bases and J dropped 3; count of bases not matched to a gene: 37. Per the germline V gene, CDR1 is SQVTM and CDR2 is ANQGSEA. This CDR3 contains 24 residues. The CDR3 region is CSVEGVVSISGIGGAWHGYNEQFF. CDR3 sequence (DNA): TGCAGCGTGGAGGGGGTGGTTAGTATTAGCGGGATCGGTGGGGCTTGGCACGGCTACAATGAGCAGTTCTTC.

The V call is TRBV28, the J call TRBJ2-3; a weak D match, TRBD1 (6 bases). CDR3 length: 16 residues. Trimming pared 5 bases from V and 3 bases from J, leaving 18 bases between. Germline values: CDR1 MDHEN, CDR2 SYDVKM. The CDR3 sequence is CASSSYWGQNTDTQYF. CDR3 nucleotides: TGTGCCAGCAGTAGTTACTGGGGGCAGAATACAGATACGCAGTATTTT.

The rearrangement links TRBV5-5 to TRBJ1-4; D unresolved. Germline lookup yields CDR1 SGHKS and CDR2 YYEKEE (reference sequence). The length of the CDR3 is 14 residues. V lost 3 bases to trimming and J lost 6 bases, with 12 bases between them. CDR3: CASSSLGGDEKLFF. The CDR3 coding sequence is TGTGCCAGCAGCTCCCTTGGTGGCGATGAAAAACTGTTTTTT.

This clone is a singleton in its sample. The gene calls are TRBV7-2 and TRBJ2-7, with 11 bases lining up with TRBD2. V dropped 2 bases and J dropped 3; count of bases not matched to a gene: 3. Germline CDR1 reads SGHTA; CDR2 reads FQGNSA. The length of the CDR3 is 15 residues. The CDR3 reads CASSLTSGSRYEQYF. The CDR3 DNA follows: TGTGCCAGCAGCTTAACTAGCGGGAGTCGCTACGAGCAGTACTTC.

The gene calls are TRBV7-2 and TRBJ2-2, with 8 positions matching TRBD2. J was trimmed by 5 bases and V by 2 bases; bases with no gene match: 4. This CDR3 has 15 residues. Germline V lookup: CDR1 SGHTA, CDR2 FQGNSA. For the CDR3, the DNA is TGTGCCAGCAGCTTATACCGGGAGGGAACCGGGGAGCTGTTTTTT. Residues: CASSLYREGTGELFF.

On this clone: The same CDR3 arises from other DNA sequences in this sample as well. The chain has TRBV27 and TRBJ2-7, with 8 bases identical to TRBD1. Germline V gene data show CDR1 as MNHEY and CDR2 as SMNVEV (reference sequence). Germline trimming cut 0 bases from V and 4 bases from J; bases unmatched to any gene: 2. The CDR3 extends over 14 amino acids. The CDR3 here is CASSLSTGGYEQYF. The CDR3 DNA reads TGTGCCAGCAGTTTATCTACAGGGGGATACGAGCAGTACTTC.

This chain links TRBV6-5 with TRBJ2-7, with 9 positions matching TRBD1. V shed 2 bases and J 2 bases; nucleotides not matched to a gene: 4. CDR1 and CDR2 from the germline V gene are MNHEY and SVGAGI. The CDR3 totals 15 residues. CDR3 protein: CASSYGQGMAYEQYF. Here the CDR3 DNA reads TGTGCCAGCAGTTACGGACAGGGGATGGCCTACGAGCAGTACTTC.

The chain joins TRBV19 to TRBJ2-7, with 11 bases lining up with TRBD2. With V trimmed by 5 bases and J by 3 bases, 6 bases remained unmatched. The V gene's germline CDR1 is LNHDA and CDR2 SQIVND (reference sequence). CDR3 length: 15 amino acids. The CDR3 region is CASSPGTSGYYEQYF. The CDR3 bases are TGTGCCAGTAGTCCCGGGACTAGCGGATACTACGAGCAGTACTTC.

This chain joins TRBV5-4 and TRBJ2-1; the match to TRBD2 covers 9 bases. J gave up 1 base and V 4 bases, and 12 bases lay outside the gene matches. This CDR3 comprises 18 residues. CDR1 and CDR2 (germline): SGHNT, YYREEE (reference sequence). The CDR3, as DNA: TGTGCCAGCAGCAATCCGGCGGGAGGGTTTTTGTCCTACAATGAGCAGTTCTTC. Amino acids: CASSNPAGGFLSYNEQFF.

V and J are TRBV6-6 and TRBJ2-7; TRBD1 might be the D (5 bases). CDR1 is MNHNY and CDR2 is SVGAGI in the germline V gene (reference sequence). This CDR3 comprises 14 residues. V lost 2 bases, J lost 5 bases, and 13 bases lay in between. The CDR3 DNA is TGTGCCAGCAGTTACGGGCAGGGCTACCACGAGCAGTACTTC. Protein product: CASSYGQGYHEQYF.

The chain combines TRBV11-2 with TRBJ2-1; D not resolved. Germline V gives CDR1 SGHAT, CDR2 FQNNGV. The germline V and J ends were trimmed by 1 base and 1 base, with 8 bases remaining between them. The CDR3 contains 15 residues. CDR3 residues: CASSLVSTSYNEQFF. DNA of the CDR3: TGTGCCAGCAGCTTAGTCTCTACGTCCTACAATGAGCAGTTCTTC.

J is TRBJ2-5 and V is TRBV13; a possible D gene is TRBD1 (5 bases). Germline assignment: CDR1 PRHDT and CDR2 FYEKMQ (reference sequence). The V gene lost 3 bases and the J gene lost 3 bases, with 8 bases spanning the gap. CDR3 length: 13 residues. The CDR3 spells CASSFGREETQYF. For the CDR3, the DNA is TGTGCCAGCAGCTTTGGCAGGGAAGAGACCCAGTACTTC. Combining the CDR3 with reference TRBV13 and TRBJ2-5 gives the whole variable domain AAGVIQSPRHLIKEKRETATLKCYPIPRHDTVYWYQQGPGQDPQFLISFYEKMQSDKGSIPDRFSAQQFSDYHSELNMSSLELGDSALYFCASSFGREETQYFGPGTRLLVL.